The clone carrying this T cell receptor beta chain was counted ten times or more. The sample originates from a study of molecular identifiers for immune sequencing clone quantification. Overall study context: Replicate experiments divided RNA from about 19,000 or 110,000 naive CD8 cells into five parts and sequenced four.

Methods described previously, with TCR primers listed, were used for bulk TCR libraries. TCRdb fed the PCR reads into MiXCR, producing one record per CDR3 protein. The sample includes some 580,000 distinct CDR3 sequences, about 25% seen only once; the top ten take 0.75% to 0.8%. V lost 4 bases, J lost 0 bases, and 16 bases stayed unmatched. The germline V gene has CDR1 SEHNR and CDR2 FQNEAQ (reference sequence). The CDR3 has 19 residues. The clonotype was recovered from a human donor in good health. Some libraries in this study had Jurkat cell RNA spiked in. Sequences were obtained from naive CD8+ T cells from blood, with Jurkat cell RNA spiked in. This sample's subset: FACS-sorted CD8+CD4-CCR7+CD45RA+ naive T cells. The chain employs TRBV7-9 and TRBJ2-3, with 7 nucleotides matching TRBD1. CDR3 loop: CASSSRGYRGITSTDTQYF. CDR3 DNA: TGTGCCAGCAGCTCGCGAGGATACAGGGGAATAACTAGCACAGATACGCAGTATTTT.